This T cell receptor beta chain was identified in a study of human T cells and chemical hapten exposure. About the research overall: Sensitizing treatment utilized 2% DPC over a roughly 2 cm by roughly 2 cm portion of upper inner arm skin. Study outcomes and limitations: TCRs above 1 in 1000 frequency stayed constant with DPC sensitization. Expanded TCRs clustered into significantly more large CDR3 similarity groups than controls, the analysis revealed.

CDR1 is LNHDA, CDR2 SQIVND, per germline (reference sequence). The CDR3 contains 15 residues. Trimming cost V 4 bases and J 0 bases, with 10 bases left between them. Documented time point: patch test 3, about 24 weeks after DPC sensitization. Treatment described: therapeutic diphenylcyclopropenone sensitization with weekly scalp DPC. Blood sampling preceded each patch test application. As to this clonotype: The antigen is not known.

TCRdb redid the calling of the RACE reads with MiXCR, one entry per CDR3 protein. The data contain 97,000 or so distinct CDR3 sequences, 27% of them singletons. The receptor comes from a man in his forties with alopecia areata. Some clones in this sample may be carry-over from other donors' samples. The input for sequencing was whole blood, taken in connection with sensitization to the hapten diphenylcyclopropenone (DPC). The chain links TRBV19 to TRBJ2-4; D gene uncertain. As DNA, the CDR3 is TGTGCCAGTAGTAAAGATCCTTTAGCCAAAAACATTCAGTACTTC. It translates to CASSKDPLAKNIQYF.